A selection of T cell receptor beta chains follows, all from one sample in a study of spatial heterogeneity in lung cancer. TCRdb analysed the 5' RACE reads with MiXCR anew, one entry per CDR3 protein. The sample consists of more than 40,000 distinct CDR3 sequences, 20% to 25% of them appearing once. This material consisted of PBMCs, taken at follow-up. These receptors were obtained from a female donor with early-stage non-small cell lung cancer. Both conserved end residues are part of each CDR3. A D gene is named only where the DNA matches it firmly.

CDR3: CSARWLAGGGETQYF; D: TRBD2; V: TRBV20-1; J: TRBJ2-5; length: 15
CDR3: CASSIRQAYNEQFF; D: NA; V: TRBV19; J: TRBJ2-1; length: 14
CDR3: CASRRDGPTEAFF; D: NA; V: TRBV2; J: TRBJ1-1; length: 13
CDR3: CASSNEGEQFF; D: NA; V: TRBV6-5; J: TRBJ2-1; length: 11
CDR3: CASSSRAGQGIYEQYF; D: TRBD1; V: TRBV7-9; J: TRBJ2-7; length: 16
CDR3: CSVGQGLNEQYF; D: TRBD1; V: TRBV29-1; J: TRBJ2-7; length: 12
CDR3: CASSSYQGTSGGTDTQYF; D: TRBD2; V: TRBV7-9; J: TRBJ2-3; length: 18
CDR3: CVSSTRQGAVGNEQFF; D: TRBD1; V: TRBV7-8; J: TRBJ2-1; length: 16
CDR3: CASRTFTNFMNTEAFF; D: NA; V: TRBV2; J: TRBJ1-1; length: 16
CDR3: CASSPQGTEAFF; D: NA; V: TRBV27; J: TRBJ1-1; length: 12
CDR3: CSASDRGNTEAFF; D: TRBD1; V: TRBV20-1; J: TRBJ1-1; length: 13
CDR3: CASYPTGVGTGELFF; D: NA; V: TRBV19; J: TRBJ2-2; length: 15
CDR3: CSVTGGIGGPQHF; D: NA; V: TRBV29-1; J: TRBJ1-5; length: 13
CDR3: CASSLAEGVTEAFF; D: NA; V: TRBV5-1; J: TRBJ1-1; length: 14
CDR3: CSGRGYTGELFF; D: NA; V: TRBV29-1; J: TRBJ2-2; length: 12
CDR3: CASSWGENTIYF; D: NA; V: TRBV12-3/TRBV12-4; J: TRBJ1-3; length: 12
CDR3: CASSFPRDRFIEDTQYF; D: TRBD1; V: TRBV11-2; J: TRBJ2-3; length: 17
CDR3: CATSDQSSYNEQFF; D: NA; V: TRBV24-1; J: TRBJ2-1; length: 14
CDR3: CASSSHTGLGETQYF; D: NA; V: TRBV18; J: TRBJ2-5; length: 15
CDR3: CASGSRTSGGQETQYF; D: TRBD2; V: TRBV2; J: TRBJ2-5; length: 16
CDR3: CTSREGDRGYTF; D: NA; V: TRBV7-2; J: TRBJ1-2; length: 12
CDR3: CASTRDRGVSEAFF; D: TRBD1; V: TRBV6-5; J: TRBJ1-1; length: 14
CDR3: CASSQDMFSGQENTEAFF; D: TRBD1; V: TRBV4-2; J: TRBJ1-1; length: 18